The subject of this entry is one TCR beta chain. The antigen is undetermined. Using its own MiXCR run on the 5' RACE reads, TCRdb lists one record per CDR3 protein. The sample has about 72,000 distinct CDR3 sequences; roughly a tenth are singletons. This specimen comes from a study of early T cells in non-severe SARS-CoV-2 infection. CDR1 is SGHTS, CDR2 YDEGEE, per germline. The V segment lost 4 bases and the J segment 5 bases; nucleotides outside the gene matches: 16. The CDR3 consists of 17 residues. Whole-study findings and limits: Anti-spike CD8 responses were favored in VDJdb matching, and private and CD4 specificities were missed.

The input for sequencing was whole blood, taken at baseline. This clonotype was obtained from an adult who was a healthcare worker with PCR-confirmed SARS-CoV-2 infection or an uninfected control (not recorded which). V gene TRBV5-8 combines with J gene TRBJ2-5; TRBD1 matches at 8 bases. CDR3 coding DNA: TGTGCCAGCAGCCGCGAAGGGAACAGGGGGTTTTTTGAGACCCAGTACTTC. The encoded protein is CASSREGNRGFFETQYF.